This T cell receptor beta chain was documented in a study of blood T cells in healthy people across ages. Next came a second PCR, run for roughly 7 to 12 cycles, which used a sample-barcoded 5' primer along with a J-beta primer mix. TCRdb reprocessed the 5' RACE reads via MiXCR and lists one record per CDR3 protein. The sample yields roughly 1,700,000 distinct CDR3 sequences, roughly 27% seen once. The sample consisted of blood. The clonotype originates from a woman in her twenties or thirties in good health.

CDR3 coding DNA: TGTGCCAGCAGTTACTCACCCCGCCCAAGCACAGATACGCAGTATTTT. It is translated as CASSYSPRPSTDTQYF. The chain is built from TRBV6-5 and TRBJ2-3; D is undetermined. The CDR3 runs 16 residues. V was trimmed by 0 bases and J by 0 bases, leaving 10 bases between them. The germline V gene has CDR1 MNHEY and CDR2 SVGAGI.